These T cell receptor beta chains were read from a single sample in a study of human T cells and chemical hapten exposure. From the RACE reads, TCRdb called clonotypes with MiXCR, one entry per CDR3 protein. The sample holds under 90,000 distinct CDR3 sequences; around 9.5% are singletons and the top ten take around 3.6%. Sequencing used whole blood, obtained in connection with sensitization to the hapten diphenylcyclopropenone (DPC). All receptors derive from a woman in her thirties or forties with alopecia areata. Some clones in this sample may be carry-over from other donors' samples. Each CDR3 is given with its conserved first and last residue. Fields, in order: D gene, V gene, clone size, J gene, CDR3 DNA, CDR3 protein. D genes are given only for firm matches. Only part of the rows carry a size: once, few, many, or a class if the clone is expanded.

NA	TRBV20-1	NA	TRBJ2-1	TGCAGTGCTAGGGAGGCCGGCTCCTACAATGAGCAGTTCTTC	CSAREAGSYNEQFF
NA	TRBV19	many	TRBJ2-2	TGTGCCAGTAGTATAGTTTCAGAACCCACCGGGGAGCTGTTTTTT	CASSIVSEPTGELFF
NA	TRBV5-5	many	TRBJ2-1	TGTGCCAGCAGCCCGGACTACCCCTCCTACAATGAGCAGTTCTTC	CASSPDYPSYNEQFF
NA	TRBV20-1	many	TRBJ2-3	TGCAGTGCCACTCTAGCGACCAGCACAGATACGCAGTATTTT	CSATLATSTDTQYF
TRBD1	TRBV7-2	few	TRBJ1-2	TGTGCCAGCAGCTTAATTCCGGCAGGGGGAGGCGGCTATGGCTACACCTTC	CASSLIPAGGGGYGYTF
NA	TRBV7-2	many	TRBJ1-1	TGTGCCAGCAGCTTAGTCCGGGGGACTGAAGCTTTCTTT	CASSLVRGTEAFF
NA	TRBV20-1	few	TRBJ2-7	TGCAGTGCTAGAGGCGTGGACTTCTACGAGCAGTACTTC	CSARGVDFYEQYF
NA	TRBV11-3	few	TRBJ2-1	TGTGCCAGCAGCCCCCCCGGGTCCTACAATGAGCAGTTCTTC	CASSPPGSYNEQFF
NA	TRBV7-2	NA	TRBJ2-6	TGTGCCAGCGCGGTGGAGGGTACCGTGCGCTCTGGGGCCAACGTCCTGACTTTC	CASAVEGTVRSGANVLTF
NA	TRBV3-1	NA	TRBJ2-7	TGTGCCAGCAGCCGCGGGGGACACCCCTACGAGCAGTACTTC	CASSRGGHPYEQYF
TRBD1	TRBV7-9	NA	TRBJ2-7	TGTGCCAGCAGCTTAGATGGGGACAGTTCCTACGAGCAGTACTTC	CASSLDGDSSYEQYF
NA	TRBV28	NA	TRBJ1-1	TGTGCCAGCAGTTTAGCGGGCTTCACAGGCACTGAAGCTTTCTTT	CASSLAGFTGTEAFF
NA	TRBV9	few	TRBJ1-2	TGTGCCAGCAGCACCAATTGGGCCGGTAACTATGGCTACACCTTC	CASSTNWAGNYGYTF
NA	TRBV5-8	many	TRBJ1-1	TGTGCCAGTACCTGGGGATCCACTGAAGCTTTCTTT	CASTWGSTEAFF
NA	TRBV19	few	TRBJ1-1	TGTGCCAGTAACCTACGGGGAAACACTGAAGCTTTCTTT	CASNLRGNTEAFF
TRBD2	TRBV7-2	many	TRBJ2-7	TGTGCCAGCAGCTTAGTGTCGGGGGGTAACGAGCAGTACTTC	CASSLVSGGNEQYF
NA	TRBV4-2	many	TRBJ2-1	TGTGCCAGCAGCCAAGACTGGGATACTACTTACAATGAGCAGTTCTTC	CASSQDWDTTYNEQFF
NA	TRBV6-2/TRBV6-3	few	TRBJ2-2	TGTGCCAGTCGCAGGGGTTTTGAGGGGAACACCGGGGAGCTGTTTTTT	CASRRGFEGNTGELFF
NA	TRBV30	few	TRBJ2-6	TGTGCCTGGGAGGGAGGGACAGGAGTCTCTGGGGCCAACGTCCTGACTTTC	CAWEGGTGVSGANVLTF
NA	TRBV4-3	NA	TRBJ2-6	TGCGCCAGCAGCCAAGGGACGTCAAGCTCTGGGGCCAACGTCCTGACTTTC	CASSQGTSSSGANVLTF
NA	TRBV27	many	TRBJ1-2	TGTGCCAGCAGTTTAACCGGCCCTAACTATGGCTACACCTTC	CASSLTGPNYGYTF
TRBD2	TRBV27	many	TRBJ2-2	TGTGCCAGCAGCCCTGGACTAGCGGGGGGGCGGAACACCGGGGAGCTGTTTTTT	CASSPGLAGGRNTGELFF
NA	TRBV9	many	TRBJ1-6	TGTGCCAGCAGCGTCGACAGGTCGAATTCACCCCTCCACTTT	CASSVDRSNSPLHF
NA	TRBV10-3	NA	TRBJ1-1	TGTGCCATCAGTGAGTCTGGGGTAGCTTTCTTT	CAISESGVAFF
NA	TRBV29-1	few	TRBJ2-3	TGCAGCGCCCCAGTTAGGGGCGCAGATACGCAGTATTTT	CSAPVRGADTQYF
TRBD1	TRBV6-6	many	TRBJ2-2	TGTGCCAGCAGTGAACAGGGGGCGAGTAGCACCGGGGAGCTGTTTTTT	CASSEQGASSTGELFF
NA	TRBV7-6	few	TRBJ1-3	TGTGCCAGCAGCTTAGGTGCCGCGGGGCGAGACACCATATATTTT	CASSLGAAGRDTIYF
TRBD2	TRBV5-1	NA	TRBJ2-1	TGCGCCAGCAGCAGAGACCCCGGGACTAGACAAGGTGAGCAGTTCTTC	CASSRDPGTRQGEQFF
TRBD2	TRBV7-9	NA	TRBJ2-4	TGTGCCAGCAGCCGGACTAGCGGGGGTTACATTCAGTACTTC	CASSRTSGGYIQYF
NA	TRBV5-1	many	TRBJ2-5	TGCGCCAGCAGCTTGATGAGCGCTGATGCTGAGACCCAGTACTTC	CASSLMSADAETQYF
TRBD2	TRBV7-6	few	TRBJ2-5	TGTGCCAGCAGCTTGGGAGCGGGGGGCCCAGAGACCCAGTACTTC	CASSLGAGGPETQYF
TRBD1	TRBV29-1	many	TRBJ2-3	TGCAGCGTTTACAGGGGAGCAGATACGCAGTATTTT	CSVYRGADTQYF
NA	TRBV11-2	NA	TRBJ2-3	TGTGCCAGCAGCTTAGTTAGTCCGGCAGATACGCAGTATTTT	CASSLVSPADTQYF